This T cell receptor beta chain was observed in a study of T cells in Graves' hyperthyroidism and ophthalmopathy. Regarding the study as a whole: A 13 V-J model separated ophthalmopathy from stable hyperthyroidism. In blood, most of the thyroid clonotypes expanded above 0.001 were also present.

Points on this clonotype: Its target is not known.

The length of the CDR3 is 11 residues. Amplified regions were TCR beta CDR3 sequences from RNA transcripts. TCR CDR3 underwent first-round RT-PCR with the HTBI primer set. TCRdb ran MiXCR on the multiplex PCR reads and lists one entry per CDR3 protein. The table lists approximately 530,000 distinct CDR3 sequences, approximately 15% of them singletons. The TCR was taken from a woman between 18 and 29 years old with Graves' hyperthyroidism. The chain carries TRBV12-3 or TRBV12-4 and TRBJ1-1; 7 bases are a match to TRBD1. The sample comprised blood. The CDR3 loop is CVCGQGGEAFF. In nucleotides, the CDR3 is TGTGTTTGCGGGCAGGGGGGTGAAGCTTTCTTT.